The 24 T cell receptor beta chains below all came from one sample that was sequenced in a study of T-cell reconstitution after alpha-beta-depleted transplantation in children. The library targeted TCRbeta and was prepared with unique molecular identifiers. One entry per CDR3 protein results from TCRdb running MiXCR on the PCR reads. This table holds about 200,000 distinct CDR3 sequences, roughly 15% found once. This sample comprised PBMCs from the stem cell graft donor, obtained from the stem cell graft. The receptors derive from a human donor who donated a stem cell graft to a child with acute lymphoblastic leukemia.

At least ten counts were recorded for this clonotype. The chain carries TRBV6-5 and TRBJ1-1; 10 bases agree with TRBD1. The germline CDR1 and CDR2 sequences are MNHEY and SVGAGI. J gave up 0 bases and V 5 bases, and 9 bases lay outside the gene matches. CDR3 size: 17 residues. The CDR3, as DNA: TGTGCCAGCAGTAGGGGACAGGGGCAGGGGATGAACACTGAAGCTTTCTTT. Translated, it gives CASSRGQGQGMNTEAFF.

This clonotype was detected ten times or more. The rearrangement uses TRBV5-1 and TRBJ1-2; maybe TRBD1 (5 bases). The V gene lost 0 bases and the J gene lost 5 bases, with 11 bases spanning the gap. This CDR3 comprises 14 residues. Germline values: CDR1 SGHRS, CDR2 YFSETQ. This chain's CDR3 is CASSLGQPRYGYTF. In DNA form, the CDR3 reads TGCGCCAGCAGCTTGGGACAGCCAAGATATGGCTACACCTTC.

This clonotype was observed many times. The chain joins TRBV6-5 to TRBJ2-2, with 9 bases identical to TRBD1. The CDR3 consists of 15 residues. CDR1 and CDR2 (germline): MNHEY, SVGAGI. V was clipped by 7 bases and J by 3 bases; unmatched bases: 6. As DNA, the CDR3 is TGTGCCAGCACCCCGACAGGGGGTGACACCGGGGAGCTGTTTTTT. Translation: CASTPTGGDTGELFF.

The sample holds many counts of this clonotype. V and J are TRBV10-3 and TRBJ1-1; no clear D. V shed 0 bases and J shed 1 base, with 9 bases lying between them. The CDR3 is 15 residues long. Looked up from germline, CDR1 is ENHRY and CDR2 is SYGVKD. CDR3: CAISESGVGNTEAFF. CDR3 DNA sequence: TGTGCCATCAGTGAGTCCGGGGTCGGGAACACTGAAGCTTTCTTT.

In its sample, this clonotype was seen many times. J is TRBJ2-3 and V is TRBV30; TRBD1 agrees at 11 bases. The length of the CDR3 is 13 residues. The V and J ends lost 5 bases and 5 bases, in that order; junction bases with no gene match: 3. Germline assignment: CDR1 GTSNPN and CDR2 SVGIG (reference sequence). CDR3 sequence (DNA): TGTGCCTGGGGGACAGGGGGAGGAGATACGCAGTATTTT. It is translated as CAWGTGGGDTQYF.

This clonotype showed up just a few times. The chain recombines TRBV5-1 with TRBJ1-3, with 7 nucleotides matching TRBD1. Germline V CDR1 and CDR2: SGHRS, YFSETQ. There are 14 residues in the CDR3. V shed 2 bases, J shed 6 bases, and the junction held 5 bases outside the gene matches. CDR3 loop: CASSLQGKENTIYF. The CDR3 region has the DNA TGCGCCAGCAGCTTACAGGGGAAGGAAAACACCATATATTTT.

The J gene is TRBJ2-4, the V gene TRBV2; D is ambiguous. Per the germline V gene, CDR1 is SNHLY and CDR2 is FYNNEI. V gave up 8 bases and J gave up 3 bases, with 5 bases separating them. The CDR3 contains 11 residues. The CDR3 DNA sequence: TGTGCCAGCTCCCTCAAAAACATTCAGTACTTC. Protein: CASSLKNIQYF. Full variable domain (missing parts from reference TRBV2 and TRBJ2-4): EPEVTQTPSHQVTQMGQEVILRCVPISNHLYFYWYRQILGQKVEFLVSFYNNEISEKSEIFDDQFSVERPDGSNFTLKIRSTKLEDSAMYFCASSLKNIQYFGAGTRLSVL.

The V call is TRBV11-1, the J call TRBJ2-2; 8 bases line up with TRBD1. In germline, CDR1 is SGHAT, CDR2 FQDESV (reference sequence). Unmatched junction bases numbered 15, after V lost 7 bases and J lost 2 bases. The length of the CDR3 is 18 residues. The CDR3, as DNA: TGTGCCAGCACCACCCTGGCAGGGGGCATTGTTAACACCGGGGAGCTGTTTTTT. Its translation: CASTTLAGGIVNTGELFF. The full variable domain, rest sourced from reference TRBV11-1 and TRBJ2-2, is EAEVAQSPRYKITEKSQAVAFWCDPISGHATLYWYRQILGQGPELLVQFQDESVVDDSQLPKDRFSAERLKGVDSTLKIQPAELGDSAMYLCASTTLAGGIVNTGELFFGEGSRLTVL.

This clonotype was observed at least ten times. V usage is TRBV24-1 and J usage is TRBJ2-1, with TRBD2 as a possible D gene (5 bases). The CDR3 runs 12 residues. The V gene's germline CDR1 is KGHDR and CDR2 SFDVKD. V lost 2 bases, J lost 9 bases, and 7 bases lay in between. Here the CDR3 DNA reads TGTGCCACCAGTGATTCCGGGATTGAGCAGTTCTTC. As protein: CATSDSGIEQFF.

The table lists this clonotype with many counts. The J gene is TRBJ2-1, the V gene TRBV12-3 or TRBV12-4; perhaps TRBD1 as D (6 bases). With 6 bases removed from V and 12 bases from J, the gap between germline ends came to 21 bases. The CDR3 spans 14 residues. The CDR3 spells CASRLTNQGSPQFF. The CDR3 coding sequence is TGTGCCAGCAGACTCACTAATCAGGGGTCCCCGCAGTTCTTC.

This clonotype was picked up a small number of times. The chain links TRBV5-5 to TRBJ2-5; TRBD2 aligns across 8 bases. The trim removed 3 bases at V and 4 bases at J, leaving 5 bases unmatched. Germline V CDR1 and CDR2: SGHKS, YYEKEE (reference sequence). This CDR3 region has 14 residues. The CDR3 region has the DNA TGTGCCAGCAGCTCGGGACGGGGGGGAGAGACCCAGTACTTC. Translated, it gives CASSSGRGGETQYF.

This clonotype has a count of ten or more. The chain couples TRBV20-1 to TRBJ1-2, with a possible D match to TRBD1 (5 bases). The germline V gene encodes CDR1 DFQATT and CDR2 SNEGSKA (reference sequence). The V end lost 6 bases, the J end lost 5 bases, and 16 bases lay between the germline ends. The CDR3 runs to 13 residues. DNA for the CDR3: TGCAGTGCCCTTGACAGCGTGCTGTATGGCTACACCTTC. Its protein is CSALDSVLYGYTF.

The chain employs TRBV7-9 and TRBJ2-3, with TRBD2 matching 10 bases. The germline V gene encodes CDR1 SEHNR and CDR2 FQNEAQ (reference sequence). This CDR3 spans 17 amino acids. The V and J ends lost 5 bases and 0 bases, in that order; junction bases with no gene match: 8. The CDR3 nucleotides are TGTGCCAGCAGCCCCGCGGGACTAGCGAAAAGCACAGATACGCAGTATTTT. This encodes CASSPAGLAKSTDTQYF. Complete variable domain (other parts from reference TRBV7-9 and TRBJ2-3): DTGVSQNPRHKITKRGQNVTFRCDPISEHNRLYWYRQTLGQGPEFLTYFQNEAQLEKSRLLSDRFSAERPKGSFSTLEIQRTEQGDSAMYLCASSPAGLAKSTDTQYFGPGTRLTVL.

This clonotype was seen at least ten times. V gene TRBV29-1 combines with J gene TRBJ2-1; 9 nucleotides line up with TRBD1. Germline V CDR1 and CDR2: SQVTM, ANQGSEA. J gave up 7 bases and V 6 bases, and 7 bases lay outside the gene matches. This CDR3 region has 13 residues. Here the CDR3 reads CSVGGQGRNEQFF. For the CDR3, the DNA is TGCAGCGTGGGGGGACAGGGTAGAAATGAGCAGTTCTTC.

This clonotype was detected many times. The chain employs TRBV3-1 and TRBJ2-7; D is unclear. Germline V gene lookup returns CDR1 LGHDT and CDR2 YNNKEL (reference sequence). CDR3 length equals 13 residues. V shed 0 bases and J shed 3 bases, with 6 bases lying between them. CDR3 nucleotides: TGTGCCAGCAGCCAAGACGACGACTACGAGCAGTACTTC. It encodes CASSQDDDYEQYF.

This clonotype came up a few times. The chain couples TRBV5-1 to TRBJ2-1, with D possibly being TRBD1 or TRBD2 (6 bases each). The germline CDR1 and CDR2 sequences are SGHRS and YFSETQ. Trimming cost V 3 bases and J 0 bases, with 16 bases left between them. The CDR3 is 17 residues long. This chain's CDR3 is CASSSRGRASSYNEQFF. For the CDR3, the DNA is TGCGCCAGCAGCTCCCGGGGGCGCGCTAGCTCCTACAATGAGCAGTTCTTC.

This clonotype was seen repeatedly, ten times or more. V is TRBV11-2 and J is TRBJ2-5, with 8 bases identical to TRBD2. Germline trimming cut 5 bases from V and 7 bases from J; bases unmatched to any gene: 18. The CDR3 covers 17 residues. CDR1 and CDR2 (germline): SGHAT, FQNNGV. DNA for the CDR3: TGTGCCAGCAGCCCCGTGGGACTAGGATGGGCTGAGGGGACCCAGTACTTC. It encodes CASSPVGLGWAEGTQYF.

This clonotype has a count of ten or more. V is TRBV6-4 and J is TRBJ1-2; D might be TRBD1 (6 bases). Germline assignment: CDR1 MRHNA and CDR2 SNTAGT. Trimming took off 6 bases at V and 8 bases at J, with 16 bases between the two ends. The CDR3 extends over 13 amino acids. The CDR3 is CASRDLGQQGYTF. The CDR3 DNA is TGTGCCAGCAGGGATCTAGGACAGCAGGGCTACACCTTC.

The CDR3 bases are TGCGCCAGCAGCCCCTTCGAACGGTCGGGAGGTCAGCCCCAGCATTTT. Its protein is CASSPFERSGGQPQHF. The V call is TRBV4-1, the J call TRBJ1-5; D call uncertain. This CDR3 is built from 16 residues. The germline V and J ends were trimmed by 4 bases and 6 bases, with 19 bases remaining between them. Germline V gene data show CDR1 as MGHRA and CDR2 as YSYEKL.

The table lists this clonotype with a few counts. The chain employs TRBV20-1 and TRBJ2-3, with TRBD2 matching over 8 bases. The junction had 15 bases not matched to a gene; V was cut back by 1 base and J by 0 bases. The length of the CDR3 is 19 residues. The germline CDR1 and CDR2 sequences are DFQATT and SNEGSKA (reference sequence). The DNA for the CDR3 is TGCAGTGCTAGAGTCCTTCTCAGGACTAGCCCCCGGAGCACAGATACGCAGTATTTT. Protein product: CSARVLLRTSPRSTDTQYF.

The chain uses TRBV5-1 and TRBJ2-1; TRBD2 is a possible D gene (6 bases). The CDR3 length is 15 residues. The V gene's germline CDR1 is SGHRS and CDR2 YFSETQ. The V end was cut by 4 bases, the J end by 7 bases, with 18 bases between. This CDR3 is CASSPGTGGENEQFF. The CDR3 nucleotides are TGCGCCAGCAGCCCCGGGACTGGCGGGGAGAATGAGCAGTTCTTC.

Turning to this clonotype: A much larger clone differs by one base, so this may be a read error. V is TRBV7-6 and J is TRBJ2-4, with a tentative D call TRBD1 (6 bases). CDR1 and CDR2 (germline): SGHVS, FNYEAQ. CDR3 length: 15 amino acids. CDR3 bases: TGTGCCGGCAGCCTCTTAGGGGGTGGAAGGGACATTCAGTACTTC. It yields the protein CAGSLLGGGRDIQYF.

The table lists this clonotype with many counts. V usage is TRBV27 and J usage is TRBJ2-7, with a possible D match to TRBD1 (6 bases). Germline CDR1 is MNHEY and CDR2 is SMNVEV (reference sequence). The CDR3 is made up of 15 amino acids. Trimming removed 7 bases at V and 1 base at J, with 17 bases between. The CDR3 loop is CASNPDNTGSYEQYF. CDR3 sequence (DNA): TGTGCCAGCAATCCCGACAATACAGGGTCCTACGAGCAGTACTTC.

This clonotype was found many times. J is TRBJ2-1 and V is TRBV9, with 9 nucleotides matching TRBD2. The J segment lost 10 bases and the V segment lost 1 base, leaving 9 bases of the junction unmatched. The CDR3 runs to 15 residues. Germline lookup yields CDR1 SGDLS and CDR2 YYNGEE. CDR3 amino acids: CASSVLGLAAREQFF. In DNA form, the CDR3 reads TGTGCCAGCAGCGTATTGGGACTAGCAGCTAGGGAGCAGTTCTTC.